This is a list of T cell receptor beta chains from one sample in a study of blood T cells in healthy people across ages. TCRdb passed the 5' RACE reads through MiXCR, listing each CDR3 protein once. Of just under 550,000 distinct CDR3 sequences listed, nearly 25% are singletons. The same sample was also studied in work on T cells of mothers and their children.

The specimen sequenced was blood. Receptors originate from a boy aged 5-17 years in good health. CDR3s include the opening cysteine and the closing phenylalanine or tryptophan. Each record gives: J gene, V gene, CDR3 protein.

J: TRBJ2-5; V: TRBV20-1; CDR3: CSARDGLALETQYF
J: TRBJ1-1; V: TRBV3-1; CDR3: CASSQEFSEAFF
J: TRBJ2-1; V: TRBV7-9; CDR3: CASSPAERAEQFF
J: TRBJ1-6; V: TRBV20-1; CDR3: CSARSTGVGNSPLHF
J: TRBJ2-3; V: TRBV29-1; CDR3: CSVDSGGTVDTQYF
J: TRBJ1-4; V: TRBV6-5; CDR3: CASSYHRKATSEKLFF
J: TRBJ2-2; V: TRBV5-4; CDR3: CASSPGGDRVPGELFF
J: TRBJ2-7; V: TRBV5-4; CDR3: CASSLELGGGQEQYF
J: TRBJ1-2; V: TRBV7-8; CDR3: CASSSRTGGGYTF
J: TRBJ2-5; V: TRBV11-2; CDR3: CASSLSPSFQETQYF
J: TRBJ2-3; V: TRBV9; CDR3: CASSIHGGRDTQYF
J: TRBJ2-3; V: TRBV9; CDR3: CASSVAPGQGVADTQYF
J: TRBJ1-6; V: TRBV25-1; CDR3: CASSERSRNSPLHF
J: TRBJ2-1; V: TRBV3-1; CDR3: CASSQISSSSYNEQFF
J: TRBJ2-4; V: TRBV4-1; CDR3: CASSLMDSGAKNIQYF
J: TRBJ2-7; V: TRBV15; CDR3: CATAPGRSYEQYF
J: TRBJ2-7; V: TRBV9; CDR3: CASSVGSSGSYEQYF
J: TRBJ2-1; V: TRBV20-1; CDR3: CSARDRQYEQFF
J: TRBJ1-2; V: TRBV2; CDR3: CASSEDRVNYGYTF
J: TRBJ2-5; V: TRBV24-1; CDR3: CATSDLLGGEGETQYF
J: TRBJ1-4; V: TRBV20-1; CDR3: CSASRQATNEKLFF
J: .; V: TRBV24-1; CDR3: CATSDPGPPQFF
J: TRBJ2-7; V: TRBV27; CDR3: CASSNRASSYEQYF
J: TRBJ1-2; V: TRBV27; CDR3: CASSPTGWDYGYTF
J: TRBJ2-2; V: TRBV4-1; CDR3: CASSQEGGNTGELFF
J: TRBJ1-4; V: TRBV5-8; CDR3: CASSLEGARNEKLFF
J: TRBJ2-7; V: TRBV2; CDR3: CATQTGEGSYEQYF
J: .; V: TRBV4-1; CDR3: CASSNRPEGGSSYEQYF
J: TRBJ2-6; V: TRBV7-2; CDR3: CASSPRSGKSGANVLTF
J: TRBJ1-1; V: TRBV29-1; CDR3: CSVVGSGGRFTEAFF
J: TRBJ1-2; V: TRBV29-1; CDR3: CSDYQGALGYTF
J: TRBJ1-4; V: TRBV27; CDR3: CASSNRTDEKLFF
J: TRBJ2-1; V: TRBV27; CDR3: CASSLAGLYNEQFF
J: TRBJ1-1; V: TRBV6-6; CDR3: CASSYKQARGGVTEAFF
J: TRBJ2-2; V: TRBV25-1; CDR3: CASRTSGRTGELFF
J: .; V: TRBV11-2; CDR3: CASSLDHSINEQFF
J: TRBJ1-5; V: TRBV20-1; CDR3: CSATRQGDNQPQHF
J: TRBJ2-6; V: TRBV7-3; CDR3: CVSSASGVRSGANVLTF
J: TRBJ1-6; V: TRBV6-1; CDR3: CASNIGHSPLHF
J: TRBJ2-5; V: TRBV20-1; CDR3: CSASGGTQETQYF
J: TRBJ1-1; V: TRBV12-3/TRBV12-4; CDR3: CASSSTSGNTEAFF
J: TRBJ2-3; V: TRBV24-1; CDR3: CATEGGWSDTQYF
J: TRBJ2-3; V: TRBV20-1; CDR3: CSARNEDRRTDTQYF
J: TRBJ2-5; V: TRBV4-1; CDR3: CASSLSLRQGREETQYF
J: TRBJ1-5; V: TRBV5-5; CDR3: CASSLDSIVPPQHF
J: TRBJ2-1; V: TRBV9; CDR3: CASSVAGGPYNEQFF
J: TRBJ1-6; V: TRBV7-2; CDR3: CASSRYRPTLHF
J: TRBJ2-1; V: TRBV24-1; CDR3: CATRGADEQFF
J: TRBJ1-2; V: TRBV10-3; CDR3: CAISPGTGGYGYTF
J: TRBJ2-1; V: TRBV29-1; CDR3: CSVVGLAGENEQFF
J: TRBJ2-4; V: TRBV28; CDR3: CASSFAGTPENIQYF
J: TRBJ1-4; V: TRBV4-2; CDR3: CASSPKEGGNEKLLF
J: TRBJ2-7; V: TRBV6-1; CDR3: CASTGLAGPSYEQYF
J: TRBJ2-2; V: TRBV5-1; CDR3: CASSLGGETGELFF
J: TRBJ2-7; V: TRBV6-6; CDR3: CASSLLARSSYEQYF
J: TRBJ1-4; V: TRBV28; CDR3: CASCTAINEKLFF
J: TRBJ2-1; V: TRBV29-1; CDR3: CSVRSGRRQAYNEQFF
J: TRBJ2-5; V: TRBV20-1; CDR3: CSARVSGRQETQYF
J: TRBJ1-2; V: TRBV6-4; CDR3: CASSDSAGYGYTF